This TCR beta chain stems from a study of blood T cell repertoires in COVID-19. V dropped 2 bases and J dropped 0; count of bases not matched to a gene: 7. CDR3 length: 19 residues. Germline V CDR1 and CDR2: MNHEY, SMNVEV (reference sequence). Using immunoSEQ multiplex PCR, the repertoire was profiled, and TCRdb retains in-frame clones only, with some absent. This sample has approximately 190,000 clones, with over 75% found just once. The sequenced sample consisted of peripheral blood. This sequence was found in a woman in her forties who had recovered from COVID-19. The chain couples TRBV27 to TRBJ2-3; 14 nucleotides agree with TRBD2. CDR3: CASSLLTSGRASSTDTQYF. The CDR3, as DNA: TGTGCCAGCAGTTTACTGACTAGCGGGAGGGCCTCTAGCACAGATACGCAGTATTTT.